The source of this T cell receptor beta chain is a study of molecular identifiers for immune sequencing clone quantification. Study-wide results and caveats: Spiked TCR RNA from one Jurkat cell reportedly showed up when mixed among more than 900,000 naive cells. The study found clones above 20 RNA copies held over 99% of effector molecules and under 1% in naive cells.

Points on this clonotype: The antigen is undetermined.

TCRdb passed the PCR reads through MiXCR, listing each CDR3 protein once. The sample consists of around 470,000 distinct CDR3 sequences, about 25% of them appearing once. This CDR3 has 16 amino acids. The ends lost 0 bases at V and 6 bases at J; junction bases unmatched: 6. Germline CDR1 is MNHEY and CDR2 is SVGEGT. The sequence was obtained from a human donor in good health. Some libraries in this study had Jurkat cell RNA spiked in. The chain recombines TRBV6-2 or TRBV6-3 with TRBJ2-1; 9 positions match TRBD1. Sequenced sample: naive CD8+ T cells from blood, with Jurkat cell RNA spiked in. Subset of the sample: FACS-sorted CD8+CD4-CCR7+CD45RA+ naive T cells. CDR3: CASSYSRDRVFNEQFF. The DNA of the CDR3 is TGTGCCAGCAGTTACTCGCGGGACAGGGTTTTCAATGAGCAGTTCTTC.